This T cell receptor (beta chain) derives from a study of identical twins (dated by TCRdb to 2016 to 2017). For the study in its entirety: The study deep-sequenced TCR alpha and beta repertoires from monozygotic twins, unrelated adults of various ages and cord blood to test whether fetal clonotypes persist. To rule out contamination, replicate twin experiments were performed at different times with different library preparation protocols.

Every donor was a healthy Caucasian. The twin cohort consisted of three pairs of female monozygotic twins, all aged roughly 18 to 29 years. Peripheral blood mononuclear cells were used as the source from which RNA for TCR libraries was isolated. The library was prepared using 5' RACE. TCRdb shows the sequencer as Illumina HiSeq 2000. Template switching introduced a universal primer binding site; the final cDNA contained a unique molecular identifier, enabling accurate counting of TCR cDNA molecules. Specific primers in the conserved constant-segment region were used to synthesize first-strand cDNA for the TCR alpha and beta chains. To control for contamination, every cDNA library carried two barcodes: a SMART-Mk sample barcode plus Illumina barcodes. TruSeq adapter sequences, together with Illumina sample barcodes, were added in two successive PCR steps. The TCR alpha and beta cDNA libraries were sequenced on the Illumina HiSeq platform using custom primers. Per the authors' processing: Raw reads were processed with MiGEC to extract unique molecular identifiers, and MiXCR was used to determine CDR3 positions. Recombination models were inferred per individual with the repgenHMM and IGoR tools using an EM algorithm. Shared clonotypes were analyzed with the tcR package in R, and sharing was normalized by the product of cloneset sizes. Out-of-frame nonproductive sequences were analyzed to study raw recombination free of thymic and clonal selection effects. The public sequencing data were trimmed at Q25 with fastp and processed into clonotypes with MiXCR by TCRdb, which kept only in-frame beta chains. When rows share a CDR3 protein, they turn into one entry using the most common DNA and genes. TCRdb, not the original authors, processed these V and J calls. This sample gives 750,000 to 950,000 distinct CDR3 sequences in total; about 12% of them show up just once. The ten largest clones take up around 1.5% of the sample.

The CDR3, cysteine through phenylalanine, is 15 amino acids long. Only CDR3 DNA is held: 45 bases, read in frame from base 1. Per the germline V gene, ENHRY is the CDR1 and SYGVKD is the CDR2. Overall study results and their limits: Fewer insertions were carried by abundant cord blood beta clonotypes; a weaker similar trend was observed in young adult naive repertoires, while no such trend was observed in memory repertoires. In beta out-of-frame sequences, excess twin sharing was weaker, because having fewer shared sequences lowered the signal-to-noise ratio. In monozygotic twins, out-of-frame TCR alpha sharing was systematically underestimated by recombination models, although the models agreed with sharing between unrelated individuals. Zero-insertion analyses could be partly confounded by invariant T cells such as MAIT and iNKT, though diverse VJ usage argued against such confounding for most clonotypes. Conclusions relied on cross-sectional statistical analysis, since the same donors could not be followed over many years. Compared with coincidental sharing between unrelated individuals, an excess of low generation-probability sequences was observed among out-of-frame TCR alpha sequences shared between twins.

This clonotype showed up just a few times. What antigen it recognizes has not been identified. At one boundary the junction diverges from the germline segment, which might be a read error. These same data were also listed under a study on yellow fever vaccine responses in identical twins. The second publication reports: According to the authors, in identical twins the way T cells responded to vaccination appeared partly convergent and partly personalized. In identical twins, the study followed T cell clones that responded to the vaccine with precision.

This sequence originates from a woman between 18 and 29 years old in good health. The source material was PBMCs. The V gene is TRBV10-3 and the J gene is TRBJ1-2; 6 matching bases give a weak D call of TRBD1. This receptor carries the CDR3 CAIGEGGLSYYGYTF. The sequence in DNA is TGTGCCATCGGTGAAGGGGGTCTCTCCTACTATGGCTACACCTTC.